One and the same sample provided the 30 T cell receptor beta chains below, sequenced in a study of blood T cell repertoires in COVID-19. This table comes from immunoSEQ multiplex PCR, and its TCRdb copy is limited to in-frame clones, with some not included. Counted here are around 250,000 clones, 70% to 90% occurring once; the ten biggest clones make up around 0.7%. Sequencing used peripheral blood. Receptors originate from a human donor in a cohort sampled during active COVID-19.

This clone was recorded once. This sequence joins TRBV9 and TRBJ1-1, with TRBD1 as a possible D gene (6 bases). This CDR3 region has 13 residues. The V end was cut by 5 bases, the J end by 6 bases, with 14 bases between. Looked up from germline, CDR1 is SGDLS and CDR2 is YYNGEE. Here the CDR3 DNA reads TGTGCCAGCAGTTCCGGGGGGGCCCCTGAAGCTTTCTTT. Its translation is CASSSGGAPEAFF. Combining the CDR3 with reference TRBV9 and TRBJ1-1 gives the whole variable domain DSGVTQTPKHLITATGQRVTLRCSPRSGDLSVYWYQQSLDQGLQFLIQYYNGEERAKGNILERFSAQQFPDLHSELNLSSLELGDSALYFCASSSGGAPEAFFGQGTRLTVV.

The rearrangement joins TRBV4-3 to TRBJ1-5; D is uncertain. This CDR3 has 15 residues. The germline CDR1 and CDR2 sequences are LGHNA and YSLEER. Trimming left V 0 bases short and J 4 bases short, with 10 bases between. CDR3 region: CASSQDLPGNQPQHF. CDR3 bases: TGCGCCAGCAGCCAAGATCTGCCGGGAAATCAGCCCCAGCATTTT.

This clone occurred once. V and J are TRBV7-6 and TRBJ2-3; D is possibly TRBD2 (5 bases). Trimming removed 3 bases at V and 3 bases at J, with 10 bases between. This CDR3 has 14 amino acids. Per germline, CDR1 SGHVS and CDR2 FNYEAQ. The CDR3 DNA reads TGTGCCAGCAGCTTGGAGGCAAAGACAGATACGCAGTATTTT. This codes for CASSLEAKTDTQYF.

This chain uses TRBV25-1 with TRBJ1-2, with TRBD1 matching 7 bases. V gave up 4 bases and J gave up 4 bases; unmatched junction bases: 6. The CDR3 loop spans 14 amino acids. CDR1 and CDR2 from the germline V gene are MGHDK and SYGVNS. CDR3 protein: CASSATGVAYGYTF. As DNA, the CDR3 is TGTGCCAGCAGTGCAACAGGGGTGGCCTATGGCTACACCTTC.

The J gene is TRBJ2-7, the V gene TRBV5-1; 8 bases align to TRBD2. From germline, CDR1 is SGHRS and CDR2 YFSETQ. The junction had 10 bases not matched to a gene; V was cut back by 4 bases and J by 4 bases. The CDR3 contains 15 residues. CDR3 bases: TGCGCCAGCAGCGGGGCTGGCGGGGGGCAATACGAGCAGTACTTC. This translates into CASSGAGGGQYEQYF.

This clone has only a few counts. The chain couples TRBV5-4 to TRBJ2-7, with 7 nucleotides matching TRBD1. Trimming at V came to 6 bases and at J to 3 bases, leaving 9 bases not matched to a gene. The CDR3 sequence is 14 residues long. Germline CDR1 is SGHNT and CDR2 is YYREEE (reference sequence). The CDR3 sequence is CASNSGQEDYEQYF. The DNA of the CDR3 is TGTGCCAGCAACTCCGGACAGGAGGACTACGAGCAGTACTTC.

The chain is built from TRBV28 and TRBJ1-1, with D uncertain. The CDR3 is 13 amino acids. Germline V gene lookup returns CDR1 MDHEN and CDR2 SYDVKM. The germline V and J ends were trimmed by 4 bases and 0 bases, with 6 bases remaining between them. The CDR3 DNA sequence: TGTGCCAGCAGTTCCGCTATGAACACTGAAGCTTTCTTT. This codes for CASSSAMNTEAFF. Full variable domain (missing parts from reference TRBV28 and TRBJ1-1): DVKVTQSSRYLVKRTGEKVFLECVQDMDHENMFWYRQDPGLGLRLIYFSYDVKMKEKGDIPEGYSVSREKKERFSLILESASTNQTSMYLCASSSAMNTEAFFGQGTRLTVV.

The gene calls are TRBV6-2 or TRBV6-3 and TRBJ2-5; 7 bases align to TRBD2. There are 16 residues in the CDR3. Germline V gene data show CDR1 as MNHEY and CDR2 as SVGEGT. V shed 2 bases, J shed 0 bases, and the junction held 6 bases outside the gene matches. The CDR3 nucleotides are TGTGCCAGCAGTTACGAGCGGGGAGAGTACCAAGAGACCCAGTACTTC. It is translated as CASSYERGEYQETQYF.

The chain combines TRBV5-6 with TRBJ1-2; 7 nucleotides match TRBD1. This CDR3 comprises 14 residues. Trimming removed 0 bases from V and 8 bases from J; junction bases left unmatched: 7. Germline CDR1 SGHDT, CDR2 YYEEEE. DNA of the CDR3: TGTGCCAGCAGCTTGGAAGGGGGCCAGTGGGGCTACACCTTC. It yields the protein CASSLEGGQWGYTF.

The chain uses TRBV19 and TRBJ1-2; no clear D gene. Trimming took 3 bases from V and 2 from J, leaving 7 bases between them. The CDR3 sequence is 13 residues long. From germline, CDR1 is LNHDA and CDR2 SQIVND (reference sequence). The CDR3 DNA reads TGTGCCAGTAGTATCAACAGAAACTATGGCTACACCTTC. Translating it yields CASSINRNYGYTF.

CDR3 sequence reads: CASSLDQTNTGELFF. CDR3 DNA sequence: TGTGCCAGCAGCTTGGACCAGACGAACACCGGGGAGCTGTTTTTT. This chain links TRBV5-4 with TRBJ2-2; no definite D call. The V end was cut by 0 bases, the J end by 0 bases, with 6 bases between. The CDR3 has 15 residues. Germline-derived CDR1 and CDR2 are SGHNT and YYREEE (reference sequence).

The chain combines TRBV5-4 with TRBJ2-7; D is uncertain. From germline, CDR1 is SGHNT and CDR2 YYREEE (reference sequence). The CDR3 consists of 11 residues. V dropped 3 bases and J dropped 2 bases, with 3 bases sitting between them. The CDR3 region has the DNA TGTGCCAGCAGCTCTACCTACGAGCAGTACTTC. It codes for CASSSTYEQYF.

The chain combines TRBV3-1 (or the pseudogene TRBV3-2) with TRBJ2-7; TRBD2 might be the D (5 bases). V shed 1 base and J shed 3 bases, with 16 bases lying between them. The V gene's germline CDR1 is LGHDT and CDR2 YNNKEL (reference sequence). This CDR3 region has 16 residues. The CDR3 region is CASSQGSGLGVYEQYF. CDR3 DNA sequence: TGTGCCAGCAGCCAAGGAAGCGGCCTAGGCGTCTACGAGCAGTACTTC.

The CDR3 region has the DNA TGTGCCTGGAGTTTGGGCGCGACAGGGGAAGGTGAAAAACTGTTTTTT. Its translation: CAWSLGATGEGEKLFF. The chain carries TRBV30 and TRBJ1-4; 8 bases align to TRBD1. V lost 2 bases and J lost 7; bases outside the gene matches: 12. Germline CDR1 GTSNPN, CDR2 SVGIG (reference sequence). This CDR3 region has 16 residues.

The CDR3 protein is CASSYFPGGTDTQYF. The CDR3 bases are TGTGCCAGCAGTTACTTTCCGGGGGGGACAGATACGCAGTATTTT. The rearrangement links TRBV6-5 to TRBJ2-3; TRBD2 aligns across 8 bases. The germline CDR1 and CDR2 sequences are MNHEY and SVGAGI. This CDR3 is built from 15 residues. V trimming: 1 base; J trimming: 3 bases; junction bases outside the gene matches: 3.

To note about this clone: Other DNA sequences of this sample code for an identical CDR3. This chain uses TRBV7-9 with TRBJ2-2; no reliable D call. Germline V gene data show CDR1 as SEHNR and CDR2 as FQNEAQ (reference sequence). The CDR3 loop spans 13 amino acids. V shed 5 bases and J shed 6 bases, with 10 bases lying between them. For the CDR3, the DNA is TGTGCCAGCAGCAGTAGAGGAGCCGGGGAGCTGTTTTTT. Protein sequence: CASSSRGAGELFF.

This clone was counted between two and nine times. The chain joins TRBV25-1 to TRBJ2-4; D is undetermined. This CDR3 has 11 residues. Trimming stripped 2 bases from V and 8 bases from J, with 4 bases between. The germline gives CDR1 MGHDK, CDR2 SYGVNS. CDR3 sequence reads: CASSELYIQYF. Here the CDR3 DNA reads TGTGCCAGCAGTGAACTATACATTCAGTACTTC.

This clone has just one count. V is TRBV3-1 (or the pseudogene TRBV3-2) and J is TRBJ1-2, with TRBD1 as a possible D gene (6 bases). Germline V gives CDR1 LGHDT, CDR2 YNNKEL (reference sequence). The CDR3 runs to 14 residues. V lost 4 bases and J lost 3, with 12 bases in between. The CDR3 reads CASSPQGFDYGYTF. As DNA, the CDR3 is TGTGCCAGCAGCCCACAGGGTTTTGACTATGGCTACACCTTC.

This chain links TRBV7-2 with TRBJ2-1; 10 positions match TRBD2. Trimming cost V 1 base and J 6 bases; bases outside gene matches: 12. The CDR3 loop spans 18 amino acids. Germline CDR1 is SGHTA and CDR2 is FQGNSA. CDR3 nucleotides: TGTGCCAGCAGCTTAGTCCCGAGGGGGCTAGCGGGAGTCAATGAGCAGTTCTTC. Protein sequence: CASSLVPRGLAGVNEQFF.

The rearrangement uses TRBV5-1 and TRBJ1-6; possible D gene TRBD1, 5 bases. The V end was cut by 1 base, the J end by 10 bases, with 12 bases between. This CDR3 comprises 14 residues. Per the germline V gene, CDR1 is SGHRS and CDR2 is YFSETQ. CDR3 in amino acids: CASSLYPGRSPLHF. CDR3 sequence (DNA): TGCGCCAGCAGCTTGTATCCAGGGAGGTCACCCCTCCACTTT. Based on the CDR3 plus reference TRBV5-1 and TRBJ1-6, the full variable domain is KAGVTQTPRYLIKTRGQQVTLSCSPISGHRSVSWYQQTPGQGLQFLFEYFSETQRNKGNFPGRFSGRQFSNSRSEMNVSTLELGDSALYLCASSLYPGRSPLHFGNGTRLTVT.

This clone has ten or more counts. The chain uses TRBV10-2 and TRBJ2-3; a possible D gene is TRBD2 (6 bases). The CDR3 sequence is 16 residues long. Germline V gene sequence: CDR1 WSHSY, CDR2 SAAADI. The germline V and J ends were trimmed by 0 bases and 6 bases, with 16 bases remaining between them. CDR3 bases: TGCGCCAGCAGTGAGTCGGGGTTAGCGGCGGGGGATACGCAGTATTTT. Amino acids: CASSESGLAAGDTQYF.

The CDR3 sequence: CASSPHLQGNTQYF. The CDR3 DNA is TGTGCCAGCAGCCCTCACCTACAGGGTAATACGCAGTATTTT. The genes are TRBV7-6 and TRBJ2-3; possibly TRBD1 for D (6 bases). This CDR3 contains 14 residues. V was pared by 5 bases and J by 7 bases, with 16 bases between. Germline lookup yields CDR1 SGHVS and CDR2 FNYEAQ.

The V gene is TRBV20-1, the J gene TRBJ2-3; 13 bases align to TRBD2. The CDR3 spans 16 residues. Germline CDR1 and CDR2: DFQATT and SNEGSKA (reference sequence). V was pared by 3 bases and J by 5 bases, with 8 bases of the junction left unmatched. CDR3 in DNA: TGCAGTGCTAGTCCCACTAGCGGGAGGGCGGGAGATACGCAGTATTTT. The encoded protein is CSASPTSGRAGDTQYF.

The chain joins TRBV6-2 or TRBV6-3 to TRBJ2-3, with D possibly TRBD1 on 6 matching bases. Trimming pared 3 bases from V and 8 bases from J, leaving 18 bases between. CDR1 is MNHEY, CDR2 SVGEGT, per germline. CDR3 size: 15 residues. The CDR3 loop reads CASSYSGTSSSTQYF. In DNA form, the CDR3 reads TGTGCCAGCAGTTATTCAGGGACATCAAGCAGTACGCAGTATTTT.

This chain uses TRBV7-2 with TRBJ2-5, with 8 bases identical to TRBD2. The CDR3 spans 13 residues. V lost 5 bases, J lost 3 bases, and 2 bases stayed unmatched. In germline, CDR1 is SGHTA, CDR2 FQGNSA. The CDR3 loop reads CASSPGREETQYF. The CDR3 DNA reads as TGTGCCAGCAGCCCCGGGAGGGAAGAGACCCAGTACTTC.

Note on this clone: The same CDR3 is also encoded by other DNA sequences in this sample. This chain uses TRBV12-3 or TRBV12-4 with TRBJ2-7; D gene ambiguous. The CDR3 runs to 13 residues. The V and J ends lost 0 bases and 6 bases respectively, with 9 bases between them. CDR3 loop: CASSLARRGEQYF. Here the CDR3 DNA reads TGTGCCAGCAGTTTAGCGCGTCGTGGCGAGCAGTACTTC.

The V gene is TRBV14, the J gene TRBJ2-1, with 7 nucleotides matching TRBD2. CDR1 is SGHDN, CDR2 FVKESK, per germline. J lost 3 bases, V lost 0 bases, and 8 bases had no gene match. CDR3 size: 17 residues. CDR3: CASSQEGEGLLYNEQFF. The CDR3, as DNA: TGTGCCAGCAGCCAAGAAGGGGAGGGACTTCTCTACAATGAGCAGTTCTTC.

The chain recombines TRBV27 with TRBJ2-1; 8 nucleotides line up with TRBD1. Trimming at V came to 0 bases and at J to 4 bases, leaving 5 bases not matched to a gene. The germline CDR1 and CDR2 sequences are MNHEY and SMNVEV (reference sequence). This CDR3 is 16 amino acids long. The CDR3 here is CASSLSRWDRYNEQFF. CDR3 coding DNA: TGTGCCAGCAGTTTATCAAGGTGGGACAGGTACAATGAGCAGTTCTTC.

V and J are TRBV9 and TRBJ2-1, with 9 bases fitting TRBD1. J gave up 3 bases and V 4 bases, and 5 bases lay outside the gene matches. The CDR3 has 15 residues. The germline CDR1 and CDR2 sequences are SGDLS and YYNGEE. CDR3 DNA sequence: TGTGCCAGCAGCAATCCGGGACAGGGCTACAATGAGCAGTTCTTC. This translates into CASSNPGQGYNEQFF.

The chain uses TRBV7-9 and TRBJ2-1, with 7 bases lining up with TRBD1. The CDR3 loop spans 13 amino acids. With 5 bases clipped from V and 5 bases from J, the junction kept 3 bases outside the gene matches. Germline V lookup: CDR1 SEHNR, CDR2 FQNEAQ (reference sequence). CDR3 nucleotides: TGTGCCAGCAGCAGGGACAGAAACAATGAGCAGTTCTTC. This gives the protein CASSRDRNNEQFF.